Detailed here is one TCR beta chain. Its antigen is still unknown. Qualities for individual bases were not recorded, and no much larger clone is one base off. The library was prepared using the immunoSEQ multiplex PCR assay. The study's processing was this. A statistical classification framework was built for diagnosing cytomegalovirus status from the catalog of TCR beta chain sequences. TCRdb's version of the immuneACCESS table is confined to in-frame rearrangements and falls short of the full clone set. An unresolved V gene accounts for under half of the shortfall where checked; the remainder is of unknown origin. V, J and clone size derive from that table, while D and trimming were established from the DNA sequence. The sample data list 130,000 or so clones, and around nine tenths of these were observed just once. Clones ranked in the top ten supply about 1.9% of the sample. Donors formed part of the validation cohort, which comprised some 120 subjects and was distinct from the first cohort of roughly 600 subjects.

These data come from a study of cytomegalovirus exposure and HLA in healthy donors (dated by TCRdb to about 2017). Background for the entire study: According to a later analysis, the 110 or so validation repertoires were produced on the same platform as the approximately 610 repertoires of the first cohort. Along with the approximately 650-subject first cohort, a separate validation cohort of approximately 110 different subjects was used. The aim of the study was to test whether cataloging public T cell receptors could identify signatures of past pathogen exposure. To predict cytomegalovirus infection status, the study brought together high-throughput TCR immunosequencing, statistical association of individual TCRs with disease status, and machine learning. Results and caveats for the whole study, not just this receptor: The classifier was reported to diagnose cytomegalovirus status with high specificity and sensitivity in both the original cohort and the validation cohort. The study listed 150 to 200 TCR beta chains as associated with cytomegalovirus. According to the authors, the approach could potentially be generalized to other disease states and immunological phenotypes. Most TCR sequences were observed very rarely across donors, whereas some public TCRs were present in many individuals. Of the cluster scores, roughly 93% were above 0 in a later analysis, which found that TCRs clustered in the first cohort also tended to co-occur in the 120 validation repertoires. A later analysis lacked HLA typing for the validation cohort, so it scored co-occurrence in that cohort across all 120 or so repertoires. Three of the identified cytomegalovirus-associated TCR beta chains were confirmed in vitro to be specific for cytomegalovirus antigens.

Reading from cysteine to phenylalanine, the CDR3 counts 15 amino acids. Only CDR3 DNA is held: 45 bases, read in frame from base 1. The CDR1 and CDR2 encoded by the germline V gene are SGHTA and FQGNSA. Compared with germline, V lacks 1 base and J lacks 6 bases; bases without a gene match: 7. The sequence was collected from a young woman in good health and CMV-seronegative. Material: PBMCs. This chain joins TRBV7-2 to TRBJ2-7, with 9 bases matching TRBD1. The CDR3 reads CASSLVTGGLGEQYF. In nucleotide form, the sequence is TGTGCCAGCAGCTTAGTTACAGGGGGCTTGGGCGAGCAGTACTTC.